The present T cell receptor beta chain was sequenced within a study of glioma-infiltrating T cells (dated by TCRdb to between 2015 and 2016). At the level of the whole study: Sequencing of TCR alpha- and beta-chain repertoires was performed on glioma tissue, on non-neoplastic brain tissue, and on matched peripheral blood mononuclear cells. To measure divergence between tissue and blood T-cell populations, each tissue-infiltrating repertoire was compared with the peripheral blood repertoire of the same patient. The paired cohort comprised three low-grade glioma patients, roughly 8 primary glioblastoma patients and three non-glioma patients contributing non-neoplastic brain tissue. What the authors observed across the whole study: Very few CDR3 sequences were shared between tissue and blood, attributed to high CDR3 diversity and limited sampling. VJ-independent divergence between tissue and blood was below expectation in non-neoplastic patients but above expectation in all gliomas, especially low-grade gliomas. The group comparisons were based on small numbers of patients: three non-neoplastic, three low-grade glioma and about eight glioblastoma patients.

The CDR3 sequence holds 14 residues, the cysteine and phenylalanine included. The only DNA kept is the CDR3, 42 bases in frame from the first base. Based on the germline V gene (reference sequence), the CDR1 and CDR2 sequences are DFQATT and SNEGSKA. Trimming takes 3 bases from V and 2 bases from J, and the germline ends sit 12 bases apart. This clonotype was recorded at least ten times. Its recognized antigen is unknown. One base away there is no much larger clone; base qualities are not given. The iRepertoire nested amplicon-rescue multiplex PCR (arm-PCR) platform was used to amplify TCR alpha and beta CDR3 regions from RNA. The input for one-step reverse transcription and amplification was roughly 85-400 ng of either tissue mRNA or PBMC total RNA. Following bead purification, Illumina adapters were added by a secondary multiplex PCR, and libraries between 200 and 400 bp were gel-purified. Libraries carried internal 6-nucleotide barcodes used for demultiplexing. Sequencing of the libraries was done on an Illumina MiSeq using 2x220 or 2x250 nucleotide paired-end reads. In the paper's pipeline: FLASH 1.2.11 was used to merge paired reads, and BWA-MEM then aligned the reads to the GRCh37 human genome before TRA and TRB reads were extracted. An IMGT-derived reference of cassette sequences and CDR3 motifs, with pseudogenes included, was used for V and J assignment. Three-frame translation of reads was performed, and productive CDR3s were defined as those with a C...FGXG motif and no stop codons. Unique combinations of V-J cassette pair and CDR3 amino acid sequence were defined as clonotypes. Filtering of reads was based on Hamming distance, with the threshold set by the sequence error rate of each sample in mapped regions. TCRdb trimmed public reads at Q25 via fastp, called clones via MiXCR and kept in-frame beta chains. Every entry covers one CDR3 protein and lists the most common genes and DNA from its rows. None of the V and J calls come from the authors' own analysis; TCRdb made them. The sample table holds about 99,000 distinct CDR3 sequences, of which approximately 28% were seen once. Of the sample, approximately 43% is held by the ten largest clones.

This sequence was found in a human donor with low-grade glioma or glioblastoma, undergoing nonglioma brain surgery, or in good health (not recorded which). Sequenced sample: glioma tissue, nonneoplastic brain tissue, or PBMCs (not recorded which). This receptor chain uses TRBV20-1 and TRBJ2-3; matching of 5 bases hints at TRBD2 as the D gene. The CDR3 in this case is CSARRERHTDTQYF. The nucleotides are TGCAGTGCTAGGAGAGAGCGGCACACAGATACGCAGTATTTT.